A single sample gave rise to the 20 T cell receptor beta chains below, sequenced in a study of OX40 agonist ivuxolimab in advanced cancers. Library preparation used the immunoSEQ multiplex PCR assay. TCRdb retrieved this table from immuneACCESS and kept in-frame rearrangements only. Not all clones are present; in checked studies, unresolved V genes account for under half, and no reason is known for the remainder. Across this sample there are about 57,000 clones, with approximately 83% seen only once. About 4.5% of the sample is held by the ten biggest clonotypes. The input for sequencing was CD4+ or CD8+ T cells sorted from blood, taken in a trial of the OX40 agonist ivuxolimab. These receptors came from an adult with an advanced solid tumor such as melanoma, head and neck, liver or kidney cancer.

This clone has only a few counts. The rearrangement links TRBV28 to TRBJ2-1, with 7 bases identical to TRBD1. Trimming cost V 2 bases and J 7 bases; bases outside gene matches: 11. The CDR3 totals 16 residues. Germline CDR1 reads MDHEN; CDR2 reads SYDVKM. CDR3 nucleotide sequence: TGTGCCAGCAGTTTAGGGGTAGGCAGGGGGATTAATGAGCAGTTCTTC. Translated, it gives CASSLGVGRGINEQFF.

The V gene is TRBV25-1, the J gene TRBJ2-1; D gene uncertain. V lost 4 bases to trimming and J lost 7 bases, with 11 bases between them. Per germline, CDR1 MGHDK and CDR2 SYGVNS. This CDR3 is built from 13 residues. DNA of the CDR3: TGTGCCAGCAGTGCGTCCTCCGAAAATGAGCAGTTCTTC. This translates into CASSASSENEQFF.

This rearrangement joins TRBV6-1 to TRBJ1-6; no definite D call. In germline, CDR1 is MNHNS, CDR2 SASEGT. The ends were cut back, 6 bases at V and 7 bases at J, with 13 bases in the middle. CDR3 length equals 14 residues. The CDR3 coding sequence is TGTGCCAGCAGCGTCGATCCTAGGAATTCACCCCTCCACTTT. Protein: CASSVDPRNSPLHF.

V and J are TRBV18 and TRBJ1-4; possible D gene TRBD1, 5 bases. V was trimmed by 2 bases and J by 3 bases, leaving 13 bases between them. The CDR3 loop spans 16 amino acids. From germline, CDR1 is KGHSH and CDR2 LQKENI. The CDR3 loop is CASSPYQGQANEKLFF. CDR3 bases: TGTGCCAGCTCACCATACCAGGGTCAGGCTAATGAAAAACTGTTTTTT.

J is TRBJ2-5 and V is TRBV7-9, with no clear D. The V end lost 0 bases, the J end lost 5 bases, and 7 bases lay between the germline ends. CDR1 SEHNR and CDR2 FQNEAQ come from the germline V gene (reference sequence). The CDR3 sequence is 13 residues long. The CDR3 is CASSLALYETQYF. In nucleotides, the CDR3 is TGTGCCAGCAGCTTAGCGCTATACGAGACCCAGTACTTC. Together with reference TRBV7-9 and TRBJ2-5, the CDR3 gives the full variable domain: DTGVSQNPRHKITKRGQNVTFRCDPISEHNRLYWYRQTLGQGPEFLTYFQNEAQLEKSRLLSDRFSAERPKGSFSTLEIQRTEQGDSAMYLCASSLALYETQYFGPGTRLLVL.

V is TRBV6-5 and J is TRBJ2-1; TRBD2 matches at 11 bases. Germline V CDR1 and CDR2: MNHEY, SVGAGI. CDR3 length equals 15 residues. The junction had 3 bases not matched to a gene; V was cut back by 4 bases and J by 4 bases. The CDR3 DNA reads TGTGCCAGCAGTTTGACTAGCGGGATTTACAATGAGCAGTTCTTC. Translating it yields CASSLTSGIYNEQFF.

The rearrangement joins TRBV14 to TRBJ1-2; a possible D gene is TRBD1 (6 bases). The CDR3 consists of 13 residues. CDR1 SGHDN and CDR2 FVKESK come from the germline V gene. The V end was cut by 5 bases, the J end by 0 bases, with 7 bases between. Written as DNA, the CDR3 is TGTGCCAGCAGCGACAGGACTAACTATGGCTACACCTTC. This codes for CASSDRTNYGYTF.

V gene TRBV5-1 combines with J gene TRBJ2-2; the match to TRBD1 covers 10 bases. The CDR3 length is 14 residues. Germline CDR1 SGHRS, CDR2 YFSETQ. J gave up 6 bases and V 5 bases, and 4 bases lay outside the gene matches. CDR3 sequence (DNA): TGCGCCAGCAGACCGACAGGGGGCGCCGGGGAGCTGTTTTTT. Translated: CASRPTGGAGELFF.

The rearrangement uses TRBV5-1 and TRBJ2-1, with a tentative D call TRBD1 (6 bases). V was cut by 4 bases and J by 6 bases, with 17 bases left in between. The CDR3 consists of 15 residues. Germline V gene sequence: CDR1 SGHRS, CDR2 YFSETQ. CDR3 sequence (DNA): TGCGCCAGCAGCCCGGACAGCCCCAGATCCAATGAGCAGTTCTTC. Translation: CASSPDSPRSNEQFF.

This chain's CDR3 is CASSLIETQYF. The CDR3 DNA reads as TGTGCCAGCAGTTTAATCGAGACCCAGTACTTC. This chain connects TRBV28 to TRBJ2-5, with no clear D. This CDR3 is 11 amino acids long. CDR1 is MDHEN, CDR2 SYDVKM, per germline. Between the trimmed V and J ends, which lost 2 bases and 5 bases, there was a span of 3 bases.

CDR3 residues: CATRTRDTSGNTIYF. The CDR3 DNA follows: TGTGCCACCCGGACCCGGGACACCTCTGGAAACACCATATATTTT. The chain uses TRBV19 and TRBJ1-3; tentative D call: TRBD1 (6 bases). This CDR3 region has 15 residues. CDR1 and CDR2 (germline): LNHDA, SQIVND (reference sequence). Trimming removed 10 bases at V and 0 bases at J, with 16 bases between.

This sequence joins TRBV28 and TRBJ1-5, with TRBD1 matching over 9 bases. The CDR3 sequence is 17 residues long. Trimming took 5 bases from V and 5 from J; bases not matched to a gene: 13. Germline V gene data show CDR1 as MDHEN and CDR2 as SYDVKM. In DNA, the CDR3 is TGTGCCAGCAGTCTCTACGGGGACAGGGCCACCTATCAGCCCCAGCATTTT. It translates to CASSLYGDRATYQPQHF. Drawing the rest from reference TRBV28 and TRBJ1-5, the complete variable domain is DVKVTQSSRYLVKRTGEKVFLECVQDMDHENMFWYRQDPGLGLRLIYFSYDVKMKEKGDIPEGYSVSREKKERFSLILESASTNQTSMYLCASSLYGDRATYQPQHFGDGTRLSIL.

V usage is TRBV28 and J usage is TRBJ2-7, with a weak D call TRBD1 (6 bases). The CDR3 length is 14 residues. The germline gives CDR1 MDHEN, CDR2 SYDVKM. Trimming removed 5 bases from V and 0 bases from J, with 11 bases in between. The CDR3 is CASSPPDSSYEQYF. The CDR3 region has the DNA TGTGCCAGCAGTCCCCCGGACAGCTCCTACGAGCAGTACTTC.

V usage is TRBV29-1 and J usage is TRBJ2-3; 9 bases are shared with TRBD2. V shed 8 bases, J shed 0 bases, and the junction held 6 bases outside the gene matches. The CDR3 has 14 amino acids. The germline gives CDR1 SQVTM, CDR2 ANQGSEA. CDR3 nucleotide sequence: TGCAGCTCGGGACTAGCTGAAAGCACAGATACGCAGTATTTT. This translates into CSSGLAESTDTQYF.

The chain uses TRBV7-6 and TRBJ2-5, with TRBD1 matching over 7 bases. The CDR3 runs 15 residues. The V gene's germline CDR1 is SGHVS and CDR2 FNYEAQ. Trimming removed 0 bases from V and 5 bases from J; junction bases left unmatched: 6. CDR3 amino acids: CASSLADRPSETQYF. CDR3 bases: TGTGCCAGCAGCTTAGCGGACAGGCCCTCGGAGACCCAGTACTTC.

Here the CDR3 reads CASSPKASSSYNEQFF. The CDR3 bases are TGTGCCAGCAGCCCTAAGGCTAGTTCTTCGTACAATGAGCAGTTCTTC. This chain joins TRBV7-9 and TRBJ2-1; no clear D. With 5 bases removed from V and 4 bases from J, the gap between germline ends came to 18 bases. Germline CDR1 reads SEHNR; CDR2 reads FQNEAQ (reference sequence). This CDR3 has 16 amino acids.

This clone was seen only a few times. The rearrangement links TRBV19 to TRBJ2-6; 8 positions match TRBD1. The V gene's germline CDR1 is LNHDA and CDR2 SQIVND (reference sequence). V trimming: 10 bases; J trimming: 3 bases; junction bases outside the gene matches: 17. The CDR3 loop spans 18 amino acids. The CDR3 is CATAASGQGTYGANVLTF. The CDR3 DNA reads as TGTGCCACGGCCGCCTCAGGACAGGGCACTTATGGGGCCAACGTCCTGACTTTC.

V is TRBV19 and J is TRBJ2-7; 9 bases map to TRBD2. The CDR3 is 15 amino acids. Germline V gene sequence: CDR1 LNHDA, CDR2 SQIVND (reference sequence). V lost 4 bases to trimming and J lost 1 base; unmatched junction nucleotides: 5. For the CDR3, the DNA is TGTGCCAGTAGTACGGGACTAGCAGCTTCCTACGAGCAGTACTTC. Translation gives CASSTGLAASYEQYF.

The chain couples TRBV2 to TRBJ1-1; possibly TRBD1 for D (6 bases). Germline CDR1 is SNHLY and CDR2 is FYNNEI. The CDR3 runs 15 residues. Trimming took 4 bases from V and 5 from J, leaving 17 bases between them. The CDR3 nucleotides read TGTGCCAGCAGTGTGGAGTGGGGGCGGGGGACTGAAGCTTTCTTT. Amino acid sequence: CASSVEWGRGTEAFF.

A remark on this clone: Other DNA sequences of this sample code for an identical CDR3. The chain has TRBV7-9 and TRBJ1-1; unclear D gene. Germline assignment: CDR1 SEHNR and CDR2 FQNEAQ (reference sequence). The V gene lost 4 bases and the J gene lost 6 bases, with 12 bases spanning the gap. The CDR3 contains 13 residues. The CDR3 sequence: CASSSTGPAEAFF. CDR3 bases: TGTGCCAGCAGCTCGACGGGTCCCGCTGAAGCTTTCTTT.